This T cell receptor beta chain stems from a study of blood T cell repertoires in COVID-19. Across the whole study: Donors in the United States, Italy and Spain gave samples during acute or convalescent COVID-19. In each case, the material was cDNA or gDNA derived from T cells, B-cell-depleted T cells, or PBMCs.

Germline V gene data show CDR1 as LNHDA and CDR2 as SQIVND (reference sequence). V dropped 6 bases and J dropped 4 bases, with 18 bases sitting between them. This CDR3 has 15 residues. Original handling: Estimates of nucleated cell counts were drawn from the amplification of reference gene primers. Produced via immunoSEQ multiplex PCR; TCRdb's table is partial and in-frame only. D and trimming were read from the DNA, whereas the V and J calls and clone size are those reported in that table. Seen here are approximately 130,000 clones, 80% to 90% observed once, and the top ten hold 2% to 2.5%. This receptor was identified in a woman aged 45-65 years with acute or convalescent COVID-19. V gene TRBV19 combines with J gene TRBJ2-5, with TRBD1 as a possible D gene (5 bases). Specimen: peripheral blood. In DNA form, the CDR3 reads TGTGCCAGTAGGAGGTCTTACTGGGGCTCAGAGACCCAGTACTTC. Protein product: CASRRSYWGSETQYF.